A single sample is the source of the 25 T cell receptor beta chains below, sequenced in a study of cytomegalovirus exposure and HLA in healthy donors. Sequencing used immunoSEQ multiplex PCR; TCRdb keeps in-frame clones, though not all of them. This table holds fewer than 75,000 clones, 94% found once. The sequencing input was PBMCs. These receptors were taken from a woman aged 18-29 years in good health and CMV-seropositive.

This chain joins TRBV4-1 and TRBJ2-1, with D perhaps matching TRBD1 (6 bases). This CDR3 has 16 amino acids. From germline, CDR1 is MGHRA and CDR2 YSYEKL. The V and J ends lost 2 bases and 0 bases respectively, with 11 bases between them. The CDR3 sequence is CASSQTGQSSYNEQFF. In DNA form, the CDR3 reads TGCGCCAGCAGCCAAACAGGGCAAAGCTCCTACAATGAGCAGTTCTTC.

This clone has only a few counts. The chain combines TRBV5-6 with TRBJ2-7; tentatively, D is TRBD1 (6 bases). The CDR3 has 14 residues. CDR1 is SGHDT, CDR2 YYEEEE, per germline. Trimming took 5 bases from V and 2 from J, leaving 14 bases between them. CDR3 region: CASSSDRKTYEQYF. The CDR3 DNA sequence: TGTGCCAGCAGTTCTGACAGGAAGACCTACGAGCAGTACTTC.

The V gene is TRBV7-3, the J gene TRBJ2-2; 11 bases line up with TRBD2. This CDR3 is 16 amino acids long. Germline trimming cut 5 bases from V and 9 bases from J; bases unmatched to any gene: 11. In germline, CDR1 is SGHTA, CDR2 FQGTGA. The CDR3 sequence: CASSPPGLAEMRELFF. DNA of the CDR3: TGTGCCAGCAGCCCTCCGGGACTAGCGGAGATGAGGGAGCTGTTTTTT.

The chain joins TRBV13 to TRBJ2-5, with D possibly being TRBD2 (6 bases). The CDR3 totals 13 residues. Germline V lookup: CDR1 PRHDT, CDR2 FYEKMQ (reference sequence). V lost 5 bases and J 3 bases, leaving 10 bases between the germline ends. The DNA for the CDR3 is TGTGCCAGCAGCATGGAGGGAGAAGAGACCCAGTACTTC. Translating gives CASSMEGEETQYF. Supplemented by reference TRBV13 and TRBJ2-5, the full variable domain reads AAGVIQSPRHLIKEKRETATLKCYPIPRHDTVYWYQQGPGQDPQFLISFYEKMQSDKGSIPDRFSAQQFSDYHSELNMSSLELGDSALYFCASSMEGEETQYFGPGTRLLVL.

The V and J genes are TRBV29-1 and TRBJ1-6; D unclear. This CDR3 is built from 12 residues. V was cut by 4 bases and J by 8 bases, with 9 bases left in between. Per germline, CDR1 SQVTM and CDR2 ANQGSEA. The CDR3 region is CSVGTGDSPLHF. CDR3 in DNA: TGCAGCGTTGGGACCGGGGATTCACCCCTCCACTTT. Full variable domain (rest looked up from reference TRBV29-1 and TRBJ1-6): SAVISQKPSRDICQRGTSLTIQCQVDSQVTMMFWYRQQPGQSLTLIATANQGSEATYESGFVIDKFPISRPNLTFSTLTVSNMSPEDSSIYLCSVGTGDSPLHFGNGTRLTVT.

The genes are TRBV7-3 and TRBJ2-7; 13 nucleotides agree with TRBD2. The germline V gene encodes CDR1 SGHTA and CDR2 FQGTGA. Trimming removed 7 bases from V and 4 bases from J; junction bases left unmatched: 7. The CDR3 extends over 15 amino acids. CDR3 DNA: TGTGCCAGCAAACTAGCGGGAGGGCCGCAGTACGAGCAGTACTTC. Its protein product is CASKLAGGPQYEQYF. Full variable domain (remainder filled in from reference TRBV7-3 and TRBJ2-7): GAGVSQTPSNKVTEKGKYVELRCDPISGHTALYWYRQSLGQGPEFLIYFQGTGAADDSGLPNDRFFAVRPEGSVSTLKIQRTERGDSAVYLCASKLAGGPQYEQYFGPGTRLTVT.

V usage is TRBV9 and J usage is TRBJ2-5; 10 bases are a match to TRBD2. The CDR3 has 18 residues. J gave up 1 base and V 4 bases, and 13 bases lay outside the gene matches. Per germline, CDR1 SGDLS and CDR2 YYNGEE. The DNA for the CDR3 is TGTGCCAGCAGCTCAGGAGGAGGGCTAGCGGGGGTCCAAGAGACCCAGTACTTC. It translates to CASSSGGGLAGVQETQYF. Full variable domain (rest looked up from reference TRBV9 and TRBJ2-5): DSGVTQTPKHLITATGQRVTLRCSPRSGDLSVYWYQQSLDQGLQFLIQYYNGEERAKGNILERFSAQQFPDLHSELNLSSLELGDSALYFCASSSGGGLAGVQETQYFGPGTRLLVL.

The CDR3 loop is CASKRRALLNEQFF. The CDR3 DNA is TGTGCCAGTAAACGTCGAGCACTGTTAAATGAGCAGTTCTTC. V gene TRBV19 combines with J gene TRBJ2-1; D uncertain. CDR3 size: 14 residues. Germline V gene sequence: CDR1 LNHDA, CDR2 SQIVND (reference sequence). V was trimmed by 7 bases and J by 7 bases, leaving 17 bases between them.

This clone was seen a single time. The chain combines TRBV7-9 with TRBJ2-7; 7 nucleotides match TRBD1. Germline lookup yields CDR1 SEHNR and CDR2 FQNEAQ (reference sequence). The ends lost 5 bases at V and 4 bases at J; junction bases unmatched: 2. The CDR3 is 12 amino acids. CDR3 nucleotides: TGTGCCAGCAGCGAGGACAGGTACGAGCAGTACTTC. Its translation: CASSEDRYEQYF.

The chain uses TRBV11-2 and TRBJ2-7; D is possibly TRBD1 (5 bases). There are 13 residues in the CDR3. The V end lost 7 bases, the J end lost 5 bases, and 15 bases lay between the germline ends. Germline lookup yields CDR1 SGHAT and CDR2 FQNNGV. The CDR3 region is CASTKKGSHEQYF. As DNA, the CDR3 is TGTGCCAGCACCAAAAAGGGGTCCCACGAGCAGTACTTC. Using reference TRBV11-2 and TRBJ2-7 for the parts outside the CDR3, the full variable domain is EAGVAQSPRYKIIEKRQSVAFWCNPISGHATLYWYQQILGQGPKLLIQFQNNGVVDDSQLPKDRFSAERLKGVDSTLKIQPAKLEDSAVYLCASTKKGSHEQYFGPGTRLTVT.

This chain connects TRBV7-2 to TRBJ1-5; 7 bases are shared with TRBD1. This CDR3 spans 15 amino acids. Losses at the gene ends were 4 bases for V and 4 bases for J; bases not matched to a gene: 7. Germline CDR1 and CDR2: SGHTA and FQGNSA. The DNA of the CDR3 is TGTGCCAGCAGCTGGGGGGACAGTTTAAATCAGCCCCAGCATTTT. This encodes CASSWGDSLNQPQHF.

This chain connects TRBV7-9 to TRBJ2-3, with a tentative D call TRBD2 (5 bases). The CDR3 sequence is 16 residues long. The V gene lost 5 bases and the J gene lost 0 bases, with 15 bases spanning the gap. Germline V gives CDR1 SEHNR, CDR2 FQNEAQ (reference sequence). In DNA form, the CDR3 reads TGTGCCAGCAGCCTCAGGACTCAAAGTAGCACAGATACGCAGTATTTT. Its protein product is CASSLRTQSSTDTQYF.

The V and J genes are TRBV4-1 and TRBJ2-1, with 11 nucleotides matching TRBD2. The CDR3 is made up of 16 amino acids. Germline V gene sequence: CDR1 MGHRA, CDR2 YSYEKL. J was trimmed by 9 bases and V by 0 bases; bases with no gene match: 7. Here the CDR3 DNA reads TGCGCCAGCAGCCAAGAGTCACTAGCGGGAGTTGCTGAGCAGTTCTTC. Translation: CASSQESLAGVAEQFF.

The chain recombines TRBV6-1 with TRBJ1-3; no reliable D call. V was cut by 1 base and J by 3 bases, with 7 bases left in between. The CDR3 is 14 residues long. Germline CDR1 and CDR2: MNHNS and SASEGT. CDR3: CASSEERGGNTIYF. CDR3 in DNA: TGTGCCAGCAGTGAAGAACGGGGTGGAAACACCATATATTTT.

The V gene is TRBV11-1, the J gene TRBJ2-1; 11 bases map to TRBD2. The CDR3 has 17 amino acids. Germline lookup yields CDR1 SGHAT and CDR2 FQDESV (reference sequence). The junction had 12 bases not matched to a gene; V was cut back by 4 bases and J by 7 bases. In nucleotides, the CDR3 is TGTGCCAGCAGCTCGGAGGGGGGACTAGCGGAGAGAAATGAGCAGTTCTTC. Protein: CASSSEGGLAERNEQFF.

This rearrangement joins TRBV7-6 to TRBJ2-1; the match to TRBD2 covers 9 bases. This CDR3 is built from 16 residues. V shed 5 bases, J shed 5 bases, and the junction held 10 bases outside the gene matches. The germline gives CDR1 SGHVS, CDR2 FNYEAQ. CDR3 bases: TGTGCCAGCAGCCCCTCGACTAGCGGAGGACACAATGAGCAGTTCTTC. Encoded protein: CASSPSTSGGHNEQFF.

DNA for the CDR3: TGCGCCAGCAGCCAAACAGGGATATCCCTCTACGAGCAGTACTTC. Amino acids: CASSQTGISLYEQYF. The chain carries TRBV4-1 and TRBJ2-7; D possibly corresponds to TRBD1 (6 bases). Trimming took off 2 bases at V and 3 bases at J, with 14 bases between the two ends. Germline CDR1 is MGHRA and CDR2 is YSYEKL. The CDR3 spans 15 residues.

The J gene is TRBJ1-2, the V gene TRBV7-2; D gene uncertain. Germline-derived CDR1 and CDR2 are SGHTA and FQGNSA. The length of the CDR3 is 14 residues. Trimming shortened V by 1 base and J by 5 bases, and 11 bases separated the two germline ends. CDR3 in DNA: TGTGCCAGCAGCTTAGGGCAGTTCGATTATGGCTACACCTTC. Translation gives CASSLGQFDYGYTF.

The V and J genes are TRBV4-2 and TRBJ2-1; TRBD2 aligns across 11 bases. The CDR3 loop spans 16 amino acids. Per germline, CDR1 LGHNA and CDR2 YNFKEQ. The V gene end was trimmed by 5 bases and the J gene end by 4 bases; junction bases not matched to a gene: 7. Here the CDR3 DNA reads TGTGCCAGCAGCTCTACCCGGACTAGCGGGTACAATGAGCAGTTCTTC. Its protein product is CASSSTRTSGYNEQFF.

The gene calls are TRBV29-1 and TRBJ1-1, with D possibly matching TRBD1 (5 bases). Per the germline V gene, CDR1 is SQVTM and CDR2 is ANQGSEA. V was pared by 3 bases and J by 4 bases, with 12 bases between. The CDR3 has 13 residues. In DNA, the CDR3 is TGCAGCGTTGAGGAGGGGTTCGGCACTGAAGCTTTCTTT. It is translated as CSVEEGFGTEAFF.

V gene TRBV7-9 combines with J gene TRBJ1-5, with TRBD1 matching over 9 bases. The CDR3 is 15 residues long. Looked up from germline, CDR1 is SEHNR and CDR2 is FQNEAQ (reference sequence). V was pared by 4 bases and J by 2 bases, with 3 bases of the junction left unmatched. The CDR3, as DNA: TGTGCCAGCAGCTCAACAGGGGGCGGCAATCAGCCCCAGCATTTT. Its translation is CASSSTGGGNQPQHF.

As concerns this clone: This CDR3 is also generated by other DNA sequences in the sample. The chain carries TRBV29-1 and TRBJ2-3; 9 nucleotides agree with TRBD2. V was pared by 4 bases and J by 0 bases, with 2 bases of the junction left unmatched. The CDR3 runs 14 residues. The germline gives CDR1 SQVTM, CDR2 ANQGSEA. The CDR3 DNA reads as TGCAGCGTTGGGGCGGGGGGGAGCACAGATACGCAGTATTTT. It specifies CSVGAGGSTDTQYF.

This chain uses TRBV25-1 with TRBJ1-1; the D gene is possibly TRBD1 (6 bases). CDR1 MGHDK and CDR2 SYGVNS come from the germline V gene. This CDR3 is 14 amino acids long. Trimming cost V 4 bases and J 3 bases, with 12 bases left between them. This CDR3 reads CASSGGPMHTEAFF. CDR3 nucleotide sequence: TGTGCCAGCAGTGGGGGGCCCATGCACACTGAAGCTTTCTTT.

The V call is TRBV25-1, the J call TRBJ1-3, with a weak D call TRBD1 (5 bases). The CDR3 loop spans 15 amino acids. Germline CDR1 is MGHDK and CDR2 is SYGVNS. V was shortened by 5 bases and J by 2 bases, with 13 bases between the two germline ends. The CDR3 DNA reads as TGTGCCAGCAGTAGAGGGGCGGGGGCTGGAAACACCATATATTTT. Protein: CASSRGAGAGNTIYF.

CDR3 residues: CASSLGGLAGVSTGELFF. CDR3 DNA: TGCGCCAGCAGCCTCGGAGGTCTAGCGGGAGTTAGCACCGGGGAGCTGTTTTTT. V gene TRBV5-1 combines with J gene TRBJ2-2; 10 nucleotides agree with TRBD2. The V and J ends lost 4 bases and 4 bases, in that order; junction bases with no gene match: 13. Looked up from germline, CDR1 is SGHRS and CDR2 is YFSETQ. The CDR3 is 18 amino acids.